The 20 T cell receptor beta chains given below trace back to one sample, sequenced in a study of type 1 regulatory T cells. TCRdb re-called the reads with MiXCR, one entry per CDR3 protein. The repertoire consists of 25,000 or so distinct CDR3 sequences, with around 47% occurring once and the leading ten covering around 4.9%. Which antigens these TCRs recognize remains unknown. The sample comprised cultured T cells, either the whole culture or a sorted T cell fraction (not recorded which). The receptors derive from a human donor in good health.

This clonotype turned up a few times. The chain employs TRBV24-1 and TRBJ2-3; D gene unclear. Trimming pared 6 bases from V and 1 base from J, leaving 7 bases between. CDR1 KGHDR and CDR2 SFDVKD come from the germline V gene. CDR3 length: 13 residues. The CDR3 DNA sequence: TGTGCCACCAGTACATGGGGCACAGATACGCAGTATTTT. Amino acids: CATSTWGTDTQYF.

This CDR3 reads CASSRRLATNTGELFF. In nucleotides, the CDR3 is TGTGCCAGCAGTCGGAGACTAGCGACGAACACCGGGGAGCTGTTTTTT. The rearrangement joins TRBV12-3 or TRBV12-4 to TRBJ2-2; the match to TRBD2 covers 8 bases. The CDR3 runs 16 residues. With V trimmed by 5 bases and J by 0 bases, 5 bases remained unmatched.

The J gene is TRBJ1-1, the V gene TRBV7-8; D ambiguous. Germline V CDR1 and CDR2: SGHVS, FQNEAQ. V lost 5 bases, J lost 3 bases, and 13 bases lay in between. This CDR3 has 14 residues. This chain's CDR3 is CASSKYLSYTEAFF. CDR3 nucleotides: TGTGCCAGCAGCAAATATTTGAGCTACACTGAAGCTTTCTTT.

This clonotype is labeled as medium-sized (0.01 to 0.1%). This rearrangement joins TRBV12-3 or TRBV12-4 to TRBJ1-2; D perhaps matches TRBD1 (6 bases). The CDR3 consists of 13 residues. Trimming removed 6 bases at V and 4 bases at J, with 12 bases between. CDR3 loop: CASREQGPYGYTF. The DNA of the CDR3 is TGTGCCAGCAGGGAACAGGGTCCCTATGGCTACACCTTC.

J is TRBJ1-6 and V is TRBV9; possible D gene TRBD1, 5 bases. Germline V gives CDR1 SGDLS, CDR2 YYNGEE. The V gene lost 2 bases and the J gene lost 7 bases, with 10 bases spanning the gap. The CDR3 has 14 residues. The chain's CDR3 is CASSVGGSNSPLHF. CDR3 DNA sequence: TGTGCCAGCAGCGTGGGGGGGAGCAATTCACCCCTCCACTTT. Together with reference TRBV9 and TRBJ1-6, the CDR3 gives the full variable domain: DSGVTQTPKHLITATGQRVTLRCSPRSGDLSVYWYQQSLDQGLQFLIQYYNGEERAKGNILERFSAQQFPDLHSELNLSSLELGDSALYFCASSVGGSNSPLHFGNGTRLTVT.

The table lists this clonotype with a few counts. The genes are TRBV3-1 and TRBJ2-6; D is uncertain. Trimming shortened V by 2 bases and J by 8 bases, and 13 bases separated the two germline ends. The CDR3 has 15 residues. CDR1 LGHDT and CDR2 YNNKEL come from the germline V gene (reference sequence). This CDR3 is CASSQRHVSSNVLTF. The CDR3 coding sequence is TGTGCCAGCAGCCAACGACACGTGAGCTCCAACGTCCTGACTTTC.

This CDR3 reads CASSQLQGYQETQYF. For the CDR3, the DNA is TGTGCCAGCAGTCAACTTCAGGGATACCAAGAGACCCAGTACTTC. The chain uses TRBV28 and TRBJ2-5; D might be TRBD1 (5 bases). Trimming took off 5 bases at V and 0 bases at J, with 13 bases between the two ends. This CDR3 region has 15 residues. CDR1 is MDHEN, CDR2 SYDVKM, per germline.

The rearrangement links TRBV4-3 to TRBJ2-7; 8 bases line up with TRBD1. V lost 0 bases, J lost 7 bases, and 5 bases stayed unmatched. Germline values: CDR1 LGHNA, CDR2 YSLEER. The CDR3 consists of 14 residues. DNA for the CDR3: TGCGCCAGCAGCCAAGATGGACAGGGCGGGGAGCAGTACTTC. The encoded protein is CASSQDGQGGEQYF.

This clonotype was found a few times. The rearrangement links TRBV7-2 to TRBJ2-4; D is uncertain. Germline lookup yields CDR1 SGHTA and CDR2 FQGNSA. V lost 5 bases and J 5 bases, leaving 13 bases between the germline ends. The CDR3 sequence is 14 residues long. This CDR3 reads CASSRYGRENIQYF. The CDR3 nucleotides are TGTGCCAGCAGCCGATACGGACGGGAAAACATTCAGTACTTC.

This clonotype was counted between two and nine times. V and J are TRBV2 and TRBJ2-7, with 7 bases lining up with TRBD1. The V gene's germline CDR1 is SNHLY and CDR2 FYNNEI. The length of the CDR3 is 16 residues. Trimming cost V 6 bases and J 5 bases; bases outside gene matches: 16. CDR3 coding DNA: TGTGCCAGCAGGGCTACCGGGACAGCTCGAGGTGACGAGCAGTACTTC. Its translation is CASRATGTARGDEQYF.

Of note for this clonotype: The likely explanation is a read error, given a far larger clone one base away. The rearrangement uses TRBV5-1 and TRBJ2-5; D is uncertain. The CDR3 runs to 12 residues. Trimming pared 0 bases from V and 11 bases from J, leaving 11 bases between. The germline CDR1 and CDR2 sequences are SGHRS and YFSETQ. The CDR3 DNA sequence: TGCGCCAGCAGCTTGGATTACAATGAGCAGTACTTC. This gives the protein CASSLDYNEQYF.

The CDR3 nucleotides are TGCAGTGAAATGGGGGCCCAGCATTTT. This encodes CSEMGAQHF. J is TRBJ1-5 and V is TRBV20-1; TRBD1 might be the D (5 bases). CDR3 size: 9 residues. In germline, CDR1 is DFQATT, CDR2 SNEGSKA (reference sequence). Trimming took 7 bases from V and 11 from J, leaving 9 bases between them.

The V gene is TRBV5-1, the J gene TRBJ2-5, with D maybe TRBD2 (6 bases). There are 16 residues in the CDR3. Germline CDR1 reads SGHRS; CDR2 reads YFSETQ. The ends were cut back, 3 bases at V and 4 bases at J, with 19 bases in the middle. CDR3 DNA: TGCGCCAGCAGCTGGAGGGACCCAAGGACGGGAGAGACCCAGTACTTC. It codes for CASSWRDPRTGETQYF.

The chain uses TRBV12-3 or TRBV12-4 and TRBJ1-2, with 10 bases identical to TRBD1. The CDR3 runs 13 residues. J lost 7 bases, V lost 6 bases, and 5 bases had no gene match. This CDR3 reads CASSKTGGSGYTF. DNA for the CDR3: TGTGCCAGCAGCAAGACAGGGGGCTCTGGCTACACCTTC.

This clonotype was seen only a few times. The chain couples TRBV19 to TRBJ2-5, with 8 bases lining up with TRBD2. The J segment lost 6 bases and the V segment lost 1 base, leaving 7 bases of the junction unmatched. Germline loops: CDR1 LNHDA, CDR2 SQIVND (reference sequence). The CDR3 is 15 amino acids. The CDR3 DNA reads TGTGCCAGTAGTATAGCCGGGGGGGCCGTAAAGACCCAGTACTTC. As protein: CASSIAGGAVKTQYF.

With regard to this clonotype: A read error may produce the germline difference seen at one junction end. J is TRBJ2-3 and V is TRBV2, with TRBD2 identical over 9 bases. The length of the CDR3 is 15 residues. The germline V gene encodes CDR1 SNHLY and CDR2 FYNNEI. This chain's CDR3 is CASREGWTSADTQYF. In nucleotides, the CDR3 is TGTGCCAGCAGAGAAGGGTGGACTAGCGCGGATACGCAGTATTTT.

This clonotype turned up a few times. J is TRBJ1-2 and V is TRBV5-4; D gene ambiguous. This CDR3 spans 15 amino acids. Trimming pared 0 bases from V and 4 bases from J, leaving 13 bases between. The germline V gene encodes CDR1 SGHNT and CDR2 YYREEE (reference sequence). CDR3 DNA: TGTGCCAGCAGCTTGGTCAGGAGCTACGCCTATGGCTACACCTTC. Its protein is CASSLVRSYAYGYTF.

This clonotype was counted ten times or more. The rearrangement joins TRBV7-2 to TRBJ2-5; D not certain. Germline V lookup: CDR1 SGHTA, CDR2 FQGNSA. V was cut by 1 base and J by 4 bases, with 4 bases left in between. The CDR3 consists of 12 residues. The CDR3 here is CASSLVRETQYF. The CDR3 DNA reads as TGTGCCAGCAGCTTAGTGAGAGAGACCCAGTACTTC.

CDR3: CASSPKGTGGTDTQYF. For the CDR3, the DNA is TGTGCCAGCTCACCAAAGGGGACAGGGGGGACAGATACGCAGTATTTT. V is TRBV18 and J is TRBJ2-3; 11 bases fit TRBD1. The CDR3 totals 16 residues. CDR1 is KGHSH and CDR2 is LQKENI in the germline V gene. With 2 bases clipped from V and 3 bases from J, the junction kept 4 bases outside the gene matches. The full variable domain, completed using reference TRBV18 and TRBJ2-3, is NAGVMQNPRHLVRRRGQEARLRCSPMKGHSHVYWYRQLPEEGLKFMVYLQKENIIDESGMPKERFSAEFPKEGPSILRIQQVVRGDSAAYFCASSPKGTGGTDTQYFGPGTRLTVL.

The chain couples TRBV18 to TRBJ2-5; D may correspond to TRBD1 or TRBD2 (5 bases each). The germline V gene encodes CDR1 KGHSH and CDR2 LQKENI. Trimming cost V 2 bases and J 2 bases, with 18 bases left between them. This CDR3 is 17 amino acids long. CDR3 in amino acids: CASSPIGGLREQETQYF. The CDR3 coding sequence is TGTGCCAGCTCACCAATTGGGGGTTTGAGAGAACAAGAGACCCAGTACTTC.